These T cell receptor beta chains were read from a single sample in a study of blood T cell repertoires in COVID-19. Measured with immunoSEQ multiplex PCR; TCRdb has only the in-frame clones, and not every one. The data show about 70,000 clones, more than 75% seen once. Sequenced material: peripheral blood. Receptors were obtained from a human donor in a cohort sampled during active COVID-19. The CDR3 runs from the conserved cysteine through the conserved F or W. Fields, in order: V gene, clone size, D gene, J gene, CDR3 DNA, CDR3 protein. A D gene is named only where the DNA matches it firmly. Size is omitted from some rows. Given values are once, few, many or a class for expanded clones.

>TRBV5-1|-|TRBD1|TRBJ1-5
TGCGCCAGCAGCTGGGGGACAGCGCGCGGTCAGCCCCAGCATTTT
CASSWGTARGQPQHF
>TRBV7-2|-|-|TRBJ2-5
TGTGCCAGCTCGGAAGGGGTGAATCAAGAGACCCAGTACTTC
CASSEGVNQETQYF
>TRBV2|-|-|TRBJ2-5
TGTGCCAGCAGGGGCAGGATAGAGCAAGAGACCCAGTACTTC
CASRGRIEQETQYF
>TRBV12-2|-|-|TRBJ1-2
TGTGCAAGTCGCTCGGTGACGGGGGTAGGTAAACAATTCTATGGCTACACCTTC
CASRSVTGVGKQFYGYTF
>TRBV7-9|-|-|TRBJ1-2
TGTGCCAGCAGCCGGGCCCCCGGGTGGGAGGGCTACACCTTC
CASSRAPGWEGYTF
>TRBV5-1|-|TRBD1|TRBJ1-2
TGCGCCAGCAACTCGCAGGGGGTAGGGTATGGCTACACCTTC
CASNSQGVGYGYTF
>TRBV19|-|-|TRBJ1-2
TGTGCCAGTAGGCCTCGGGTAGCTAACTATGGCTACACCTTC
CASRPRVANYGYTF
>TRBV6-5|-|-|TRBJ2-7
TGTGCCAGCAGTTACGGGGGGGGCCAAGTCCCCTACGAGCAGTACTTC
CASSYGGGQVPYEQYF
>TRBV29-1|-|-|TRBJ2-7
TGCAGCGTCGGGGAATTCTACGAGCAGTACTTC
CSVGEFYEQYF
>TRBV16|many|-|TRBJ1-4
TGTGCCAGCAGCCAATCTGGAGTTCTTTGGGACTCCGAGGCACTGTTTTTT
CASSQSGVLWDSEALFF
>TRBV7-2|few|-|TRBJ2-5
TGTGCCAGCACCCAACGGGGGATACCCCAAGAGACCCAGTACTTC
CASTQRGIPQETQYF
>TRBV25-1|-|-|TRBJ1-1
TGTGCCACCAAAGACAGACTGAACACTGAAGCTTTCTTT
CATKDRLNTEAFF
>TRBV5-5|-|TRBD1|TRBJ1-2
TGTGCCAGCAGCTTGGCCGGAGGGGGCGCGGCCTATGGCTACACCTTC
CASSLAGGGAAYGYTF
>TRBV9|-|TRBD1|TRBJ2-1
TGTGCCAGCAGCGCGGACAGGGGCTATCCATCCTACAATGAGCAGTTCTTC
CASSADRGYPSYNEQFF
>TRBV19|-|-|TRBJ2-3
TGTGCCAGTAGTATAGCGGGGGGCTCCCGGGGGCAAAGAGATACGCAGTATTTT
CASSIAGGSRGQRDTQYF
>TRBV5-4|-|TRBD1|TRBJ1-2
TGTGCCAGCAGTTCCCAGGGGGTGATTGGCTACACCTTC
CASSSQGVIGYTF
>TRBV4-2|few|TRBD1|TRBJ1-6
TGTGCCAGCAGCCTTATTGGACAGGGGGGATCACCCCTCCACTTT
CASSLIGQGGSPLHF
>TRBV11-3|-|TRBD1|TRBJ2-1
TGTGCCAGCAGCTTAGCCCCGGGACAGGGGGCGAATGAGCAGTTCTTC
CASSLAPGQGANEQFF
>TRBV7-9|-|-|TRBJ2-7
TGTGCCAGCAGCTTAGAATTTATGGGGGGCGAGCAGTACTTC
CASSLEFMGGEQYF
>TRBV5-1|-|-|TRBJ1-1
TGCGCCAGCAGCGATGGATACGGGATGACTGCTCTGAACACTGAAGCTTTCTTT
CASSDGYGMTALNTEAFF
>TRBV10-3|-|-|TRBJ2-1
TGTGCCATCAGTGAGTCATCAAATGAGCAGTTCTTC
CAISESSNEQFF
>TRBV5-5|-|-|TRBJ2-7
TGTGCCAGCAGCTTCCCCCATTCCTACGAGCAGTACTTC
CASSFPHSYEQYF
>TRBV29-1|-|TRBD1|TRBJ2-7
TGCAGCGTTGTGGAGGTTTACGGGACAGGGGGTTCCTACGAGCAGTACTTC
CSVVEVYGTGGSYEQYF